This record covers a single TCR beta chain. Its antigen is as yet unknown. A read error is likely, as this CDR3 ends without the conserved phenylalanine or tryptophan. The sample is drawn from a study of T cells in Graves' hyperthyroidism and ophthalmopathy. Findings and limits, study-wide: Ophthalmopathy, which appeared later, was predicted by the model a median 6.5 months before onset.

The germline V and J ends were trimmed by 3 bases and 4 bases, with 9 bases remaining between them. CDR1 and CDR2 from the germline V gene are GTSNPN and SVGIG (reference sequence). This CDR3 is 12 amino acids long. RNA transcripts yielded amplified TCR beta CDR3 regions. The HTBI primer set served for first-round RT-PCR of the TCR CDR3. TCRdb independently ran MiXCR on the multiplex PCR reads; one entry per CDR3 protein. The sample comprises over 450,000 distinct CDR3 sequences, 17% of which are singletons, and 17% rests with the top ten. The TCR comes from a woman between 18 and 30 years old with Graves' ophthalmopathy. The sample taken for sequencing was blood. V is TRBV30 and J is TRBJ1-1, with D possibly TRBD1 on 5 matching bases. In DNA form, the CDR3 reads TGTGCCTGGAGGACAGTGATCACTGAAGCTTTCCTT. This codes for CAWRTVITEAFL.